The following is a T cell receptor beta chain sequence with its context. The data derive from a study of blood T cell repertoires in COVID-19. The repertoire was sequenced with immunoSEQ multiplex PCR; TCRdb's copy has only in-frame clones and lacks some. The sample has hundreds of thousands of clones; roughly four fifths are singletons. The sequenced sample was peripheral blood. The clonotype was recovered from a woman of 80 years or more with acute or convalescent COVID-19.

CDR3 in amino acids: CASRLAGEYNEQFF. The CDR3 nucleotides read TGCGCCAGCAGACTAGCGGGAGAGTACAATGAGCAGTTCTTC. The chain joins TRBV5-1 to TRBJ2-1; TRBD2 matches at 11 bases. The CDR3 totals 14 residues. Germline V gene data show CDR1 as SGHRS and CDR2 as YFSETQ. The V segment lost 5 bases and the J segment 4 bases; nucleotides outside the gene matches: 2.